Reported below is one T cell receptor beta chain. This clone was picked up a small number of times. The antigen it recognizes is unknown. It has no much larger one-base neighbor in the sample; base qualities were not kept. This sample was included in a study of control samples from healthy donors and cancer patients (dated by TCRdb to the early 2020s). To prepare the library, the immunoSEQ multiplex PCR assay was applied. This is the immuneACCESS table as TCRdb keeps it, with only in-frame sequences that have V and J called. A part of the clones is gone; compared with another copy, unresolved V genes explain less than half, and the rest is unexplained. Present in this sample are some 87,000 clones, roughly nine tenths of which were seen just once. Roughly 14% of the sample goes to the ten largest clones. The sequencing input was blood. The sequence derives from a man aged 30 to 45 in good health.

The DNA is as follows: TGTGCCAGCACCTGGGGCACTGAAGCTTTCTTT. The encoded protein is CASTWGTEAFF. The sequence is built from TRBV6-6 and TRBJ1-1, with no confident D gene call. CDR1 and CDR2, looked up from the germline V gene (reference sequence), are MNHNY and SVGAGI. Deletion took 7 bases off V and 4 bases off J, with a span of 7 bases between the germline ends. The CDR3 contains 11 residues, cysteine and phenylalanine counted. The DNA shown is the 33-base CDR3, in frame from base 1.